This TCR beta chain was captured by sequencing in a study of T cells after yellow fever vaccination. MiXCR was run by TCRdb on the 5' RACE reads, yielding one entry per CDR3 protein. The table lists 250,000 or so distinct CDR3 sequences, 6.7% of them singletons. Germline V gene data show CDR1 as SEHNR and CDR2 as FQNEAQ (reference sequence). V lost 5 bases and J 3 bases, leaving 14 bases between the germline ends. The CDR3 is made up of 14 amino acids. Study-wide points: Researchers noted that a small share of clonotypes showed up in both CD4 and CD8 compartments. Subsequent booster samples again held most clones from primary vaccination (around 96% CD4, 85% to 90% CD8). The secondary response peaked faster, at day 5 versus 15, but was weaker.

As regards this clonotype: As yet, its antigen is unknown.

This sequence joins TRBV7-9 and TRBJ2-7, with D possibly being TRBD2 (7 bases). Sequences were derived from CD4+ T cells sorted from PBMCs, sampled on the day of the yellow fever booster vaccination. This clonotype was obtained from a man between 25 and 39 years old who received the YFV17D yellow fever vaccine. The CDR3: CASSGGGLVYEQYF. In DNA form, the CDR3 reads TGTGCCAGCAGCGGGGGGGGGCTAGTCTACGAGCAGTACTTC. Full variable domain (outside the CDR3, taken from reference TRBV7-9 and TRBJ2-7): DTGVSQNPRHKITKRGQNVTFRCDPISEHNRLYWYRQTLGQGPEFLTYFQNEAQLEKSRLLSDRFSAERPKGSFSTLEIQRTEQGDSAMYLCASSGGGLVYEQYFGPGTRLTVT.